These 21 T cell receptor beta chains were all obtained from the same sample, sequenced in a study of T cell responses to AZD1222 COVID-19 vaccine. TCRdb keeps only in-frame clones here, not all; method: immunoSEQ multiplex PCR. Of around 180,000 clones in the sample, 75% to 90% were seen once. The material was peripheral blood, obtained on day 0 of AZD1222 vaccination. Receptors were obtained from an adult in good health.

This chain links TRBV4-2 with TRBJ1-6; D is undetermined. The CDR3 has 15 residues. In germline, CDR1 is LGHNA, CDR2 YNFKEQ. V was pared by 0 bases and J by 7 bases, with 10 bases between. CDR3 bases: TGTGCCAGCAGCCAAGAATTTAGTATCAATTCACCCCTCCACTTT. It is translated as CASSQEFSINSPLHF.

The rearrangement uses TRBV12-3 or TRBV12-4 and TRBJ2-7; D call uncertain. This CDR3 has 13 residues. With 3 bases removed from V and 8 bases from J, the gap between germline ends came to 14 bases. Here the CDR3 DNA reads TGTGCCAGCAGTTTTTTTGGCGTTACGAAGCAGTACGTC. As protein: CASSFFGVTKQYV.

The gene calls are TRBV7-8 and TRBJ1-4; D unresolved. Germline assignment: CDR1 SGHVS and CDR2 FQNEAQ. Trimming stripped 3 bases from V and 4 bases from J, with 9 bases between. The CDR3 runs 14 residues. CDR3 nucleotides: TGTGCCAGCAGCTTCAGCGGTGGTAATGAAAAACTGTTTTTT. This gives the protein CASSFSGGNEKLFF.

The chain is built from TRBV14 and TRBJ2-5; D gene uncertain. This CDR3 comprises 16 residues. The V gene's germline CDR1 is SGHDN and CDR2 FVKESK. Trimming cost V 1 base and J 2 bases, with 14 bases left between them. The CDR3 protein is CASSQVGRMLQETQYF. CDR3 in DNA: TGTGCCAGCAGCCAAGTTGGCAGGATGTTGCAAGAGACCCAGTACTTC.

J is TRBJ1-1 and V is TRBV3-1 (or the pseudogene TRBV3-2); D unresolved. From germline, CDR1 is LGHDT and CDR2 YNNKEL (reference sequence). V dropped 0 bases and J dropped 5 bases, with 16 bases sitting between them. This CDR3 contains 16 residues. CDR3 in amino acids: CASSQDTLLGWTEAFF. CDR3 bases: TGTGCCAGCAGCCAAGATACTCTACTAGGATGGACTGAAGCTTTCTTT.

The chain joins TRBV6-1 to TRBJ2-2; D is unresolved. Germline V lookup: CDR1 MNHNS, CDR2 SASEGT. This CDR3 contains 14 residues. V shed 3 bases and J shed 5 bases, with 10 bases lying between them. For the CDR3, the DNA is TGTGCCAGCAGTGACAGGATAAAGACCGGGGAGCTGTTTTTT. Its protein is CASSDRIKTGELFF.

The V gene is TRBV3-1 (or the pseudogene TRBV3-2), the J gene TRBJ2-7; the match to TRBD2 covers 11 bases. Germline trimming cut 4 bases from V and 6 bases from J; bases unmatched to any gene: 8. The CDR3 is 15 residues long. The V gene's germline CDR1 is LGHDT and CDR2 YNNKEL (reference sequence). CDR3 DNA: TGTGCCAGCAGCCCCCAACCTAGCGGGGGGTTCGAGCAGTACGTC. It codes for CASSPQPSGGFEQYV.

The chain employs TRBV6-4 and TRBJ1-1, with D possibly matching TRBD1 (6 bases). V shed 2 bases and J shed 1 base, with 20 bases lying between them. The germline V gene encodes CDR1 MRHNA and CDR2 SNTAGT. The CDR3 loop spans 18 amino acids. Written as DNA, the CDR3 is TGTGCCAGCAGTGACGGAGGGCAGGGGCGTAGGGAGAACACTGAAGCTTTCTTT. It codes for CASSDGGQGRRENTEAFF.

The CDR3 region is CASSLRETQYF. The CDR3 nucleotides read TGCGCCAGCAGCTTAAGAGAGACCCAGTACTTC. The V call is TRBV5-1, the J call TRBJ2-5; D uncertain. From germline, CDR1 is SGHRS and CDR2 YFSETQ. Between the trimmed V and J ends, which lost 2 bases and 4 bases, there was a span of 3 bases. The CDR3 extends over 11 amino acids.

J is TRBJ2-7 and V is TRBV20-1; D is unclear. Germline assignment: CDR1 DFQATT and CDR2 SNEGSKA (reference sequence). V gave up 5 bases and J gave up 4 bases, with 9 bases separating them. This CDR3 comprises 11 residues. The CDR3 loop is CSAEDGYEQYV. CDR3 DNA: TGCAGTGCTGAGGACGGGTACGAGCAGTACGTC.

The CDR3 DNA is TGTGCCAGCAGCCTGGGGGGGGCGGGTGAGCAGTTCTTC. This translates into CASSLGGAGEQFF. The rearrangement uses TRBV12-3 or TRBV12-4 and TRBJ2-1; D possibly corresponds to TRBD2 (7 bases). The CDR3 totals 13 residues. V lost 6 bases and J 9 bases, leaving 15 bases between the germline ends.

V usage is TRBV7-6 and J usage is TRBJ2-7; D is perhaps TRBD1 (6 bases). Germline assignment: CDR1 SGHVS and CDR2 FNYEAQ. Between the trimmed V and J ends, which lost 5 bases and 4 bases, there was a span of 12 bases. This CDR3 contains 13 residues. The DNA for the CDR3 is TGTGCCAGCAGCCAACAGGGCTGGTACGAGCAGTACTTC. Its translation is CASSQQGWYEQYF. The full variable domain, rest sourced from reference TRBV7-6 and TRBJ2-7, is GAGVSQSPRYKVTKRGQDVALRCDPISGHVSLYWYRQALGQGPEFLTYFNYEAQQDKSGLPNDRFSAERPEGSISTLTIQRTEQRDSAMYRCASSQQGWYEQYFGPGTRLTVT.

This chain's CDR3 is CASTSLNQPQHF. The CDR3 nucleotides read TGTGCCAGCACGTCGCTCAATCAGCCCCAGCATTTT. The rearrangement joins TRBV5-6 to TRBJ1-5; D unresolved. CDR1 is SGHDT and CDR2 is YYEEEE in the germline V gene. This CDR3 contains 12 residues. Trimming cost V 6 bases and J 3 bases, with 7 bases left between them.

The gene calls are TRBV5-1 and TRBJ2-3; D not certain. The CDR3 runs 13 residues. Trimming stripped 0 bases from V and 6 bases from J, with 8 bases between. Per the germline V gene, CDR1 is SGHRS and CDR2 is YFSETQ. The CDR3 region is CASSLVGLDTQYF. The CDR3 region has the DNA TGCGCCAGCAGCTTGGTTGGGCTGGATACGCAGTATTTT.

The chain couples TRBV11-2 to TRBJ1-1, with a possible D match to TRBD1 (5 bases). The germline V gene encodes CDR1 SGHAT and CDR2 FQNNGV. The CDR3 has 13 residues. V was cut by 5 bases and J by 6 bases, with 13 bases left in between. The CDR3 region is CASSPSGAPEAFF. The CDR3 DNA sequence: TGTGCCAGCAGCCCTAGCGGGGCCCCTGAAGCTTTCTTT.

The chain has TRBV4-1 and TRBJ1-1; D not resolved. This CDR3 is 13 amino acids long. Germline V gene data show CDR1 as MGHRA and CDR2 as YSYEKL. The V and J ends lost 0 bases and 8 bases respectively, with 10 bases between them. The CDR3 protein is CASSQEPGFEAFF. CDR3 nucleotide sequence: TGCGCCAGCAGCCAAGAACCGGGATTCGAAGCTTTCTTT.

The chain uses TRBV4-1 and TRBJ1-1; D is ambiguous. The CDR3 extends over 13 amino acids. V shed 4 bases and J shed 0 bases, with 6 bases lying between them. Germline V CDR1 and CDR2: MGHRA, YSYEKL. The CDR3 region has the DNA TGCGCCAGCAGCCTTGTCCTGAACACTGAAGCTTTCTTT. Residues: CASSLVLNTEAFF.

The chain couples TRBV9 to TRBJ2-5; D gene ambiguous. Trimming cost V 2 bases and J 2 bases, with 16 bases left between them. Germline CDR1 and CDR2: SGDLS and YYNGEE. The CDR3 loop spans 16 amino acids. CDR3 DNA: TGTGCCAGCAGCGTTTTCGGTCTCGGCAGTCAAGAGACCCAGTACTTC. Translating it yields CASSVFGLGSQETQYF. The complete variable domain, with remaining parts taken from reference TRBV9 and TRBJ2-5, reads DSGVTQTPKHLITATGQRVTLRCSPRSGDLSVYWYQQSLDQGLQFLIQYYNGEERAKGNILERFSAQQFPDLHSELNLSSLELGDSALYFCASSVFGLGSQETQYFGPGTRLLVL.

The chain combines TRBV20-1 with TRBJ1-1, with D possibly TRBD1 on 6 matching bases. CDR3 length equals 13 residues. Trimming cost V 3 bases and J 1 base, with 9 bases left between them. Germline lookup yields CDR1 DFQATT and CDR2 SNEGSKA (reference sequence). For the CDR3, the DNA is TGCAGTGCTAGTCGGGGGCAGAACACTGAAGCTTTCTTT. Its translation is CSASRGQNTEAFF.

This chain links TRBV7-2 with TRBJ2-3; 10 nucleotides agree with TRBD2. The V segment lost 3 bases and the J segment 2 bases; nucleotides outside the gene matches: 11. Germline lookup yields CDR1 SGHTA and CDR2 FQGNSA. This CDR3 region has 18 residues. The CDR3 nucleotides are TGTGCCAGCAGCTTCACCGTATTTAGCGGGGGGTACACAGATACGCAGTATTTT. Protein: CASSFTVFSGGYTDTQYF.

V and J are TRBV7-9 and TRBJ2-3, with D unresolved. Trimming stripped 1 base from V and 6 bases from J, with 5 bases between. Germline V gene sequence: CDR1 SEHNR, CDR2 FQNEAQ (reference sequence). There are 12 residues in the CDR3. The CDR3 nucleotides read TGTGCCAGCAGCTTAGTCGTGGATACGCAGTATTTT. Its protein is CASSLVVDTQYF.